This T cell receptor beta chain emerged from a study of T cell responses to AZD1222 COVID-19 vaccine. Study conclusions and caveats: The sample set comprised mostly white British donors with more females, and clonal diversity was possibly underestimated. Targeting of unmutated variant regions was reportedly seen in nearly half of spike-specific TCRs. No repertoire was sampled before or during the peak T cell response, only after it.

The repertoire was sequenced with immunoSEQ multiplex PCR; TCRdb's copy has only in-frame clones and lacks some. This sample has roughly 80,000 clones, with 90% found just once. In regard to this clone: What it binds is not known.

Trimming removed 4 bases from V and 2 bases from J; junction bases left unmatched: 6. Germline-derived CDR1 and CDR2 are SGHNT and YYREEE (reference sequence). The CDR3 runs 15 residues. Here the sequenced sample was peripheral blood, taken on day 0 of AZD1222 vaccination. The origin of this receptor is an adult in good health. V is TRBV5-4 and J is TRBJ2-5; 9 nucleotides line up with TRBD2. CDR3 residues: CASSASSGAQETQYF. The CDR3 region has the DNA TGTGCCAGCAGCGCCTCTAGCGGGGCTCAAGAGACCCAGTACTTC. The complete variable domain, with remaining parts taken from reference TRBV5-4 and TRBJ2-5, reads ETGVTQSPTHLIKTRGQQVTLRCSSQSGHNTVSWYQQALGQGPQFIFQYYREEENGRGNFPPRFSGLQFPNYSSELNVNALELDDSALYLCASSASSGAQETQYFGPGTRLLVL.